This entry features one T cell receptor beta chain sequence. The germline V and J ends were trimmed by 1 base and 8 bases, with 12 bases remaining between them. CDR3 length: 14 residues. The germline V gene has CDR1 SEHNR and CDR2 FQNEAQ (reference sequence). As processed by the authors: For nucleated cells, counts were estimated from reference gene primer amplification. Clones were sequenced by immunoSEQ multiplex PCR, and TCRdb holds only the in-frame ones, with some missing. The V and J calls and clone size are taken from that table; D and trimming were inferred from the DNA. The table shows 13,000 or so clones, with 75% to 90% occurring only once. This sample was taken from a study of blood T cell repertoires in COVID-19. Overall study context: Researchers got acute and convalescent COVID-19 samples from the United States, Italy and Spain. The cDNA or gDNA used as material had been derived from T cells, B-cell-depleted T cells, or PBMCs.

The TCR was taken from a man aged 40-49 years with active or convalescent COVID-19. Sequencing input: peripheral blood. The rearrangement joins TRBV7-9 to TRBJ1-5, with D possibly being TRBD1 (5 bases). The CDR3 DNA sequence: TGTGCCAGCAGCTTAGGTCACGGGGGGGAGCCCCAGCATTTT. Encoded protein: CASSLGHGGEPQHF.